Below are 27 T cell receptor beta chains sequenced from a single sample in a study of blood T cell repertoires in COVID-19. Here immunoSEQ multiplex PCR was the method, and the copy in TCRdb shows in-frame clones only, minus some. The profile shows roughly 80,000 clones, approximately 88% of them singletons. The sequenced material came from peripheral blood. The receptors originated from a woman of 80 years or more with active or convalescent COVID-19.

As DNA, the CDR3 is TGCGCCAGCAGCTCTTCAAAGACTAGCGGGGGTAATGAGCAGTTCTTC. It specifies CASSSSKTSGGNEQFF. The J gene is TRBJ2-1, the V gene TRBV5-1; TRBD2 matches 12 bases. V lost 3 bases, J lost 7 bases, and 8 bases stayed unmatched. This CDR3 comprises 16 residues. CDR1 and CDR2 from the germline V gene are SGHRS and YFSETQ. The complete variable domain, with remaining parts taken from reference TRBV5-1 and TRBJ2-1, reads KAGVTQTPRYLIKTRGQQVTLSCSPISGHRSVSWYQQTPGQGLQFLFEYFSETQRNKGNFPGRFSGRQFSNSRSEMNVSTLELGDSALYLCASSSSKTSGGNEQFFGPGTRLTVL.

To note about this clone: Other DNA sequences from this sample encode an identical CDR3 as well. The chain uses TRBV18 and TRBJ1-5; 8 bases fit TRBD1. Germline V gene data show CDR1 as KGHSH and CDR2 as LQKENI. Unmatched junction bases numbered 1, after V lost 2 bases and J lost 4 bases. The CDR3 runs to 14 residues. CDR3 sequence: CASSPGQGNQPQHF. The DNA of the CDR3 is TGTGCCAGCTCACCAGGACAGGGAAATCAGCCCCAGCATTTT. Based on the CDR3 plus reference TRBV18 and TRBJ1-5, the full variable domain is NAGVMQNPRHLVRRRGQEARLRCSPMKGHSHVYWYRQLPEEGLKFMVYLQKENIIDESGMPKERFSAEFPKEGPSILRIQQVVRGDSAAYFCASSPGQGNQPQHFGDGTRLSIL.

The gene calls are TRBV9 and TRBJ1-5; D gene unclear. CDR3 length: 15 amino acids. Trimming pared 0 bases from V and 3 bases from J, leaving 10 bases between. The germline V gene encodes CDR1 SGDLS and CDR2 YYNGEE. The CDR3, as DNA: TGTGCCAGCAGCGTAGAGCCGAATCCCAATCAGCCCCAGCATTTT. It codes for CASSVEPNPNQPQHF.

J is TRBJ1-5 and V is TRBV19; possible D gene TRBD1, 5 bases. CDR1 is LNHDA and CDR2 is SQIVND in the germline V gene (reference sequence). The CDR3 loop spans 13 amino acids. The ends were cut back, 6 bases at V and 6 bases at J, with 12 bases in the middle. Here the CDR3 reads CASRPPGGQPQHF. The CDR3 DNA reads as TGTGCCAGTAGACCCCCCGGGGGTCAGCCCCAGCATTTT. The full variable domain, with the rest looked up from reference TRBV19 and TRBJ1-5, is DGGITQSPKYLFRKEGQNVTLSCEQNLNHDAMYWYRQDPGQGLRLIYYSQIVNDFQKGDIAEGYSVSREKKESFPLTVTSAQKNPTAFYLCASRPPGGQPQHFGDGTRLSIL.

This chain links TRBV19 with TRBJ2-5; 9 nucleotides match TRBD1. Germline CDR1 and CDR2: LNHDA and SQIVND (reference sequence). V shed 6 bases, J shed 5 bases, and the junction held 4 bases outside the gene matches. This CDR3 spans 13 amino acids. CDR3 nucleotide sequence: TGTGCCAGTAGGAGACAGGGGGAGGAGACCCAGTACTTC. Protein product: CASRRQGEETQYF.

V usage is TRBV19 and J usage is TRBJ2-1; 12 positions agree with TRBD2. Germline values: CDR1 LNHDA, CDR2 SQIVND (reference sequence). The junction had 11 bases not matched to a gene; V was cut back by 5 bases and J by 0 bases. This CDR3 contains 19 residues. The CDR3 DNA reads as TGTGCCAGTAGTTCCCGACTAGCGGGGGCCATAAGCTCCTACAATGAGCAGTTCTTC. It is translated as CASSSRLAGAISSYNEQFF.

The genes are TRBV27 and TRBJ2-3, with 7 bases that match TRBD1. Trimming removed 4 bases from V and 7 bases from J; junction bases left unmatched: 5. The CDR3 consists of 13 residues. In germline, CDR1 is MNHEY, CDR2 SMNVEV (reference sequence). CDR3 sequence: CASSWTGKNTQYF. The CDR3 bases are TGTGCCAGCAGTTGGACAGGAAAGAATACGCAGTATTTT.

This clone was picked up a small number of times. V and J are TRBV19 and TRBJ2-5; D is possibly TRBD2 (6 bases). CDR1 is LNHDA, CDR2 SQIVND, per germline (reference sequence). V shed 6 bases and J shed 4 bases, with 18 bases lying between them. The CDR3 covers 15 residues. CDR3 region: CASSLGMAGRETQYF. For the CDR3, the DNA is TGTGCCAGTAGCCTCGGGATGGCGGGGAGAGAGACCCAGTACTTC.

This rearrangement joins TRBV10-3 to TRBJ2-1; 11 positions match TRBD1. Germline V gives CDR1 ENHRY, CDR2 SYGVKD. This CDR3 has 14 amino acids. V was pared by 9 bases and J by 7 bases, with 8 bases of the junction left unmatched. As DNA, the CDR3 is TGTGCCATTCATACGGGACAGGGGGGGAATGAGCAGTTCTTC. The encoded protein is CAIHTGQGGNEQFF.

This CDR3 is CASSYSDSTRETQYF. In DNA, the CDR3 is TGTGCCAGCAGTTACTCGGACAGCACGAGGGAGACCCAGTACTTC. V usage is TRBV6-5 and J usage is TRBJ2-5, with a tentative D call TRBD1 (6 bases). The germline V gene encodes CDR1 MNHEY and CDR2 SVGAGI. V was trimmed by 0 bases and J by 5 bases, leaving 13 bases between them. The CDR3 contains 15 residues.

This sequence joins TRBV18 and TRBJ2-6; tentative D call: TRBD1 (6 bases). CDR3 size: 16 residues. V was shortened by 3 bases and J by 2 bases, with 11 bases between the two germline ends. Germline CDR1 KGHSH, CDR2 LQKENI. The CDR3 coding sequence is TGTGCCAGCTCACCTACAGGGATAGCTGGGGCCAACGTCCTGACTTTC. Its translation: CASSPTGIAGANVLTF.

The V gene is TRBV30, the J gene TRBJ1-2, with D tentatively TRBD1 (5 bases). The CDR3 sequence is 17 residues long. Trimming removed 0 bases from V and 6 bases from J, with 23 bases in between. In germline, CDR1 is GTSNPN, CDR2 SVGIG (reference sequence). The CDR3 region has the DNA TGTGCCTGGAGTGTACAAGGGGACTGGGAGGAGTGGGATGGCTACACCTTC. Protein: CAWSVQGDWEEWDGYTF.

For the CDR3, the DNA is TGCGCCAGCAGCCAGGTCCCCGGGGTCTCCTACGAGCAGTACTTC. This translates into CASSQVPGVSYEQYF. The chain recombines TRBV4-1 with TRBJ2-7, with D possibly matching TRBD2 (5 bases). Deletions cut 3 bases from V and 0 bases from J, with 12 bases between. CDR1 and CDR2 (germline): MGHRA, YSYEKL. CDR3 length: 15 residues.

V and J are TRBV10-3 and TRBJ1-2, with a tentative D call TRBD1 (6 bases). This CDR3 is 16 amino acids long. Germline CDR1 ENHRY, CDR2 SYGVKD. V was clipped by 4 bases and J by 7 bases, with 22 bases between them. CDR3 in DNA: TGTGCCATCAGTGCGGAGAGGGACAATCGGAAGGGTGGCTACACCTTC. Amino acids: CAISAERDNRKGGYTF.

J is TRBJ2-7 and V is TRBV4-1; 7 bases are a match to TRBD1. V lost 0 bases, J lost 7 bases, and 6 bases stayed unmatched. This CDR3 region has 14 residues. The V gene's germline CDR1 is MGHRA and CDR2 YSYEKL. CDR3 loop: CASSQDKGAKEQYF. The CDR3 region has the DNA TGCGCCAGCAGCCAAGATAAGGGGGCGAAAGAGCAGTACTTC.

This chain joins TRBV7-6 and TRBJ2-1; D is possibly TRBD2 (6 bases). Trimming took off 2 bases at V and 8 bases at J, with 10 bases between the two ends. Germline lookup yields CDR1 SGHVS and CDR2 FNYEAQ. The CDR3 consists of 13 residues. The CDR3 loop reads CASSLSWGDEQFF. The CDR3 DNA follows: TGTGCCAGCAGCTTAAGTTGGGGGGATGAGCAGTTCTTC.

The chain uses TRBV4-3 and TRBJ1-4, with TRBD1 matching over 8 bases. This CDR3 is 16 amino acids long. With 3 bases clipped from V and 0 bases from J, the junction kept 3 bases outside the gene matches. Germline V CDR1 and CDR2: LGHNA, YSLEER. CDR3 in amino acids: CASSQDRVATNEKLFF. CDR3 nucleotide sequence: TGCGCCAGCAGCCAGGACAGGGTCGCAACTAATGAAAAACTGTTTTTT.

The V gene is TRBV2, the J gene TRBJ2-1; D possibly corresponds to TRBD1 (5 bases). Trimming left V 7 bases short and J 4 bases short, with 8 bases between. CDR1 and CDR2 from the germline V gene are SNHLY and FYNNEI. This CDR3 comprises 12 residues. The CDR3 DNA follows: TGTGCCAGCACTTCAGGGTACAATGAGCAGTTCTTC. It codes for CASTSGYNEQFF.

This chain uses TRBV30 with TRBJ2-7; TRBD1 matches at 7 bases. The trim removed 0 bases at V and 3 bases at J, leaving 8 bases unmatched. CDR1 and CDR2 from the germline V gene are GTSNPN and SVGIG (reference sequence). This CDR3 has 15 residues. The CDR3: CAWSVLSAGGYEQYF. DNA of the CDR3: TGTGCCTGGAGTGTACTTAGTGCAGGGGGCTACGAGCAGTACTTC. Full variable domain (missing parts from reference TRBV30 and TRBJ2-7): SQTIHQWPATLVQPVGSPLSLECTVEGTSNPNLYWYRQAAGRGLQLLFYSVGIGQISSEVPQNLSASRPQDRQFILSSKKLLLSDSGFYLCAWSVLSAGGYEQYFGPGTRLTVT.

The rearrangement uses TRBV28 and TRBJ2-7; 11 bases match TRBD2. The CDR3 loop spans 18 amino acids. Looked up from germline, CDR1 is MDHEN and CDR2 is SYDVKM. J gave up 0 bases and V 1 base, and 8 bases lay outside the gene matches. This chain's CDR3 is CASSLSLPGTSGSYEQYF. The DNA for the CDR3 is TGTGCCAGCAGTTTATCCCTTCCAGGGACTAGCGGCTCCTACGAGCAGTACTTC.

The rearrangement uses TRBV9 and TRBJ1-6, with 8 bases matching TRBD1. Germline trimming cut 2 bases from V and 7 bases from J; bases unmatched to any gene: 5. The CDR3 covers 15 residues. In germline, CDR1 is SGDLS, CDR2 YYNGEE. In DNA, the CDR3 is TGTGCCAGCAGCGTTGGACAGGGAGGAAATTCACCCCTCCACTTT. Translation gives CASSVGQGGNSPLHF. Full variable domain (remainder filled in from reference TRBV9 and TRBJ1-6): DSGVTQTPKHLITATGQRVTLRCSPRSGDLSVYWYQQSLDQGLQFLIQYYNGEERAKGNILERFSAQQFPDLHSELNLSSLELGDSALYFCASSVGQGGNSPLHFGNGTRLTVT.

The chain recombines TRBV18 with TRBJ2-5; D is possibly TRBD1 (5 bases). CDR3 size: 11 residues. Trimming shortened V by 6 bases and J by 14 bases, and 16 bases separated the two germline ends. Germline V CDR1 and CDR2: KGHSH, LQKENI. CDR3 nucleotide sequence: TGTGCCAGCTCCCCGCCAGGGCCCGCTTACTTC. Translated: CASSPPGPAYF.

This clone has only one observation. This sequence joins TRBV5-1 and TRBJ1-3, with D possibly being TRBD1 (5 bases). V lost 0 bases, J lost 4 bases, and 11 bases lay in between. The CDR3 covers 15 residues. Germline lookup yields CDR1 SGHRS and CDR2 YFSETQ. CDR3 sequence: CASSLVQGTGNTIYF. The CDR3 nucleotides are TGCGCCAGCAGCTTGGTCCAGGGAACAGGAAACACCATATATTTT.

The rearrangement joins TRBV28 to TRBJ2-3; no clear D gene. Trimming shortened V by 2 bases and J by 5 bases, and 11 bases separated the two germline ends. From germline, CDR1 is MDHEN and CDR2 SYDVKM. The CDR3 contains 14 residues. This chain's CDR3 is CASSLTPGGDTQYF. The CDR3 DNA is TGTGCCAGCAGTTTAACCCCCGGCGGAGATACGCAGTATTTT.

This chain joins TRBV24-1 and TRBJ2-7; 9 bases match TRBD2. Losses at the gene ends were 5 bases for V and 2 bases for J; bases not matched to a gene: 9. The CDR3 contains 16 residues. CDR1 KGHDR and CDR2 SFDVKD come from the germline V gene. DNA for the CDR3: TGTGCCACCAGTGGTCGCGGGACTAGCAACGCCTACGAGCAGTACTTC. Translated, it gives CATSGRGTSNAYEQYF.

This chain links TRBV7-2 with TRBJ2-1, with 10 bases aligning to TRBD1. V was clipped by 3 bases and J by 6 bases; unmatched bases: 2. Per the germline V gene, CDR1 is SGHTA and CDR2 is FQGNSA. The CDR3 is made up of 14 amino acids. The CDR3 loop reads CASSFGQGGNEQFF. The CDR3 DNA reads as TGTGCCAGCAGCTTCGGACAGGGGGGCAATGAGCAGTTCTTC.

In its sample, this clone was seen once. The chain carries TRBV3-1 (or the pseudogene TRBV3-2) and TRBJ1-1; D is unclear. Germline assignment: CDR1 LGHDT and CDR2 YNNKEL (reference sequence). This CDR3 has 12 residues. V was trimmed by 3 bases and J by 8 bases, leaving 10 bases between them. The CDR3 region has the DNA TGTGCCAGCAGCCAGAGAGGGAGAGAAGCTTTCTTT. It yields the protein CASSQRGREAFF.